Listed here are 16 T cell receptor beta chains from one sample, sequenced in a study of identical twins. One entry per CDR3 protein, called by TCRdb with MiXCR from the 5' RACE reads. The sample gives fewer than 250,000 distinct CDR3 sequences, about 7.5% of which show up once; under 7% is in the top ten. A further study also used this sample, focusing on yellow fever vaccine responses in identical twins.

Sequenced input: CD8+ T cells sorted from blood. Every receptor here comes from a young woman in good health.

The sample holds many counts of this clonotype. The V call is TRBV6-1, the J call TRBJ2-2; TRBD1 matches 8 bases. Germline-derived CDR1 and CDR2 are MNHNS and SASEGT. Trimming at V came to 7 bases and at J to 1 base, leaving 14 bases not matched to a gene. CDR3 length equals 18 residues. Written as DNA, the CDR3 is TGTGCCAGCAATCCCTGGGGGACAGGTGAAGTGAACACCGGGGAGCTGTTTTTT. Protein: CASNPWGTGEVNTGELFF.

A few counts support this clonotype. The V gene is TRBV28, the J gene TRBJ2-3, with 9 bases lining up with TRBD2. After removal of 5 bases from V and 2 bases from J, the junction contained 14 bases not matched to a gene. In germline, CDR1 is MDHEN, CDR2 SYDVKM. The CDR3 is made up of 18 amino acids. This chain's CDR3 is CASSQGTSWGGTTDTQYF. CDR3 coding DNA: TGTGCCAGCAGTCAAGGGACTAGCTGGGGGGGAACCACAGATACGCAGTATTTT.

J is TRBJ1-1 and V is TRBV6-5; D gene unclear. Trimming pared 1 base from V and 1 base from J, leaving 7 bases between. The CDR3 runs to 14 residues. Looked up from germline, CDR1 is MNHEY and CDR2 is SVGAGI. CDR3 protein: CASSYLVKNTEAFF. For the CDR3, the DNA is TGTGCCAGCAGTTACTTGGTCAAGAACACTGAAGCTTTCTTT.

In its sample, this clonotype was seen many times. This rearrangement joins TRBV29-1 to TRBJ2-1, with D possibly being TRBD1 or TRBD2 (5 bases each). The CDR3 has 14 residues. Trimming removed 0 bases from V and 4 bases from J, with 10 bases in between. Germline V gene sequence: CDR1 SQVTM, CDR2 ANQGSEA. CDR3 protein: CSVEERGVYNEQFF. In DNA, the CDR3 is TGCAGCGTTGAAGAGAGAGGGGTGTACAATGAGCAGTTCTTC.

The chain links TRBV2 to TRBJ1-5; D is uncertain. Per the germline V gene, CDR1 is SNHLY and CDR2 is FYNNEI. The germline V and J ends were trimmed by 6 bases and 12 bases, with 9 bases remaining between them. The CDR3 totals 10 residues. The CDR3 DNA sequence: TGTGCCAGCAGAGGAGTTTACCAGCATTTT. It encodes CASRGVYQHF.

The CDR3 nucleotides read TGTGCCAGCAGCCGATTTGGCAGGACAGATACGCAGTATTTT. It codes for CASSRFGRTDTQYF. The gene calls are TRBV3-1 and TRBJ2-3; D remains unclear. Deletions cut 4 bases from V and 3 bases from J, with 11 bases between. The CDR3 runs 14 residues. CDR1 is LGHDT, CDR2 YNNKEL, per germline (reference sequence).

This clonotype was recorded many times. The V gene is TRBV29-1, the J gene TRBJ2-1, with D perhaps matching TRBD1 (6 bases). This CDR3 has 15 residues. Trimming removed 0 bases at V and 3 bases at J, with 12 bases between. The germline CDR1 and CDR2 sequences are SQVTM and ANQGSEA. CDR3 DNA sequence: TGCAGCGTTGAAGACCCGACAGGTTTCTACAATGAGCAGTTCTTC. Residues: CSVEDPTGFYNEQFF.

The rearrangement uses TRBV12-3 or TRBV12-4 and TRBJ2-7, with D perhaps matching TRBD1 (6 bases). V was pared by 4 bases and J by 2 bases, with 15 bases between. The length of the CDR3 is 15 residues. The CDR3 coding sequence is TGTGCCAGCAGTTCTCACCGGGACACCACCTACGAGCAGTACTTC. It encodes CASSSHRDTTYEQYF.

The chain is built from TRBV7-6 and TRBJ2-2, with TRBD2 as a possible D gene (7 bases). CDR1 is SGHVS, CDR2 FNYEAQ, per germline. V lost 0 bases, J lost 6 bases, and 8 bases lay in between. The CDR3 is 14 residues long. DNA for the CDR3: TGTGCCAGCAGCTTAGCGGGGGGGCCCGGGGAGCTGTTTTTT. As protein: CASSLAGGPGELFF.

This clonotype appeared many times. The chain has TRBV7-2 and TRBJ2-1, with 10 bases matching TRBD2. With 5 bases clipped from V and 7 bases from J, the junction kept 8 bases outside the gene matches. The germline V gene encodes CDR1 SGHTA and CDR2 FQGNSA. This CDR3 is built from 15 residues. The CDR3 region is CASSPQREGRNEQFF. In nucleotides, the CDR3 is TGTGCCAGCAGCCCACAGCGGGAGGGGAGGAATGAGCAGTTCTTC.

J is TRBJ2-1 and V is TRBV6-5, with TRBD2 identical over 7 bases. CDR3 length equals 12 residues. J gave up 9 bases and V 4 bases, and 3 bases lay outside the gene matches. Germline V gives CDR1 MNHEY, CDR2 SVGAGI. This CDR3 is CASSSLAGEQFF. The CDR3 DNA follows: TGTGCCAGCAGTTCATTAGCGGGTGAGCAGTTCTTC.

Many counts were recorded for this clonotype. The chain recombines TRBV7-8 with TRBJ2-1; possible D gene TRBD2, 5 bases. The V end was cut by 5 bases, the J end by 4 bases, with 12 bases between. The germline CDR1 and CDR2 sequences are SGHVS and FQNEAQ. This CDR3 comprises 14 residues. The CDR3 DNA reads TGTGCCAGCAGCCCTAGCCCAACGTACAATGAGCAGTTCTTC. This codes for CASSPSPTYNEQFF.

V is TRBV7-1 and J is TRBJ1-2; tentatively, D is TRBD1 (5 bases). TRBV7-1 belongs to the ORF category, with a function that is uncertain. Deletions cut 3 bases from V and 3 bases from J, with 17 bases between. The CDR3 is made up of 16 amino acids. The CDR3 sequence is CASSSDWAGVDYGYTF. CDR3 DNA sequence: TGTGCCAGCAGCTCGGACTGGGCGGGGGTTGACTATGGCTACACCTTC.

This clonotype came up a few times. V gene TRBV2 combines with J gene TRBJ1-1; D uncertain. Germline lookup yields CDR1 SNHLY and CDR2 FYNNEI. The CDR3 has 11 residues. V dropped 6 bases and J dropped 6 bases, with 8 bases sitting between them. In nucleotides, the CDR3 is TGTGCCAGCAGGACGCTGTCTGAAGCTTTCTTT. It is translated as CASRTLSEAFF. Full variable domain (missing parts from reference TRBV2 and TRBJ1-1): EPEVTQTPSHQVTQMGQEVILRCVPISNHLYFYWYRQILGQKVEFLVSFYNNEISEKSEIFDDQFSVERPDGSNFTLKIRSTKLEDSAMYFCASRTLSEAFFGQGTRLTVV.

This clonotype was detected a few times. This rearrangement joins TRBV5-6 to TRBJ2-1; D ambiguous. V shed 0 bases and J shed 3 bases, with 13 bases lying between them. Germline CDR1 is SGHDT and CDR2 is YYEEEE. This CDR3 has 16 amino acids. The CDR3 nucleotides are TGTGCCAGCAGCTTGGCCGACTTCGCCATCTACAATGAGCAGTTCTTC. This gives the protein CASSLADFAIYNEQFF.

The chain is built from TRBV13 and TRBJ1-2; D possibly corresponds to TRBD1 (6 bases). The germline V and J ends were trimmed by 1 base and 4 bases, with 16 bases remaining between them. Germline loops: CDR1 PRHDT, CDR2 FYEKMQ (reference sequence). The CDR3 spans 16 residues. CDR3 loop: CASSLEGSDRVYGYTF. CDR3 nucleotide sequence: TGTGCCAGCAGCTTAGAGGGCTCGGACAGAGTCTATGGCTACACCTTC.